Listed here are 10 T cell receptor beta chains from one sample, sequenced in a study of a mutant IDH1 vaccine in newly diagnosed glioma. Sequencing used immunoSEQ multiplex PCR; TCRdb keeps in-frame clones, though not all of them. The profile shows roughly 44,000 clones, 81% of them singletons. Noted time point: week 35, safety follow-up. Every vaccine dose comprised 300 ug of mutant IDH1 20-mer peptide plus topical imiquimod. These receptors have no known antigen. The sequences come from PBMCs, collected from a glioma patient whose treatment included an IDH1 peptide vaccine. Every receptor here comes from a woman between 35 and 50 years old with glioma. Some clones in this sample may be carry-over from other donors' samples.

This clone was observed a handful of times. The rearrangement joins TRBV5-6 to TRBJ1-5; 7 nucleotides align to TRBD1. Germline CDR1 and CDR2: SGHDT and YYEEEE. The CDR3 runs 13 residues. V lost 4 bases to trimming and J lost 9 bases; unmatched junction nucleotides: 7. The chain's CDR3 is CASSLGGFRPQHF. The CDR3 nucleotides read TGTGCCAGCAGCCTAGGGGGCTTTCGGCCCCAGCATTTT.

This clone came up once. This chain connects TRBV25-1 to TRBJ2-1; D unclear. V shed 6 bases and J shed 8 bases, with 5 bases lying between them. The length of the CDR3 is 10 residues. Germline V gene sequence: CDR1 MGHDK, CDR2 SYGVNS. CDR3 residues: CASRSHEQFF. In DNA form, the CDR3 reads TGTGCCAGCAGGAGCCATGAGCAGTTCTTC. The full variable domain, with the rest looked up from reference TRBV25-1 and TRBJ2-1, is EADIYQTPRYLVIGTGKKITLECSQTMGHDKMYWYQQDPGMELHLIHYSYGVNSTEKGDLSSESTVSRIRTEHFPLTLESARPSHTSQYLCASRSHEQFFGPGTRLTVL.

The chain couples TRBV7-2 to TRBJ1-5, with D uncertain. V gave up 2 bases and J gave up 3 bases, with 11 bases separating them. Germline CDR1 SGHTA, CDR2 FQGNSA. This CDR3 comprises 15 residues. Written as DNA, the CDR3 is TGTGCCAGCAGCTTATTGGGAGACATCAATCAGCCCCAGCATTTT. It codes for CASSLLGDINQPQHF. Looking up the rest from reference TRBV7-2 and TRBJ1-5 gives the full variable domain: GAGVSQSPSNKVTEKGKDVELRCDPISGHTALYWYRQSLGQGLEFLIYFQGNSAPDKSGLPSDRFSAERTGGSVSTLTIQRTQQEDSAVYLCASSLLGDINQPQHFGDGTRLSIL.

In DNA form, the CDR3 reads TGTGCCGGTCGGGGGAGTGGATCCGCCGAGCAGTACTTC. Encoded protein: CAGRGSGSAEQYF. This rearrangement joins TRBV7-8 to TRBJ2-7, with a weak D call TRBD2 (6 bases). CDR1 and CDR2 (germline): SGHVS, FQNEAQ. This CDR3 spans 13 amino acids. The V and J ends lost 11 bases and 6 bases respectively, with 20 bases between them.

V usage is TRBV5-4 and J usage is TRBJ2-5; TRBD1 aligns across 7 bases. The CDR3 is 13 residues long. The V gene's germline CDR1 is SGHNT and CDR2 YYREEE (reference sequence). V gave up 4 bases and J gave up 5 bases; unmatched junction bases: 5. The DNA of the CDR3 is TGTGCCAGCAGCGCTGACAGGGATGAGACCCAGTACTTC. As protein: CASSADRDETQYF.

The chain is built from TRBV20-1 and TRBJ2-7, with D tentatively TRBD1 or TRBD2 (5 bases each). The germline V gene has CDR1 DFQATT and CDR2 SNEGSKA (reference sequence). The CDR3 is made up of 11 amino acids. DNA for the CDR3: TGCAGCTCCCGGGACCGTTACGAGCAGTACTTC. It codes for CSSRDRYEQYF.

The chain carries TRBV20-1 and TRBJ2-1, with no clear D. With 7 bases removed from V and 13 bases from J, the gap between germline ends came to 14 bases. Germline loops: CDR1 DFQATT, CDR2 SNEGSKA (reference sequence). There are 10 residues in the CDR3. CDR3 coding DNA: TGCAGTGTTCCAGCTAGGGCACAGTTCTTC. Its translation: CSVPARAQFF.

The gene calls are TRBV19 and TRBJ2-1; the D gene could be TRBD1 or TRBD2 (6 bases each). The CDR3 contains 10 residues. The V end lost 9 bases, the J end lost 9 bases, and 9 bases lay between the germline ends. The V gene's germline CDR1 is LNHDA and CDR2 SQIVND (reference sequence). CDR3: CARGGCEQFF. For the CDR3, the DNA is TGTGCCAGAGGGGGGTGTGAGCAGTTCTTC.

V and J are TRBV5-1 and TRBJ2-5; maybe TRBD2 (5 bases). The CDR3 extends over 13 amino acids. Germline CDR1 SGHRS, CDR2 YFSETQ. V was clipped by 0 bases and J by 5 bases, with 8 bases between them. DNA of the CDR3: TGCGCCAGCAGCTTGGAGGGAGTCGAGACCCAGTACTTC. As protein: CASSLEGVETQYF.

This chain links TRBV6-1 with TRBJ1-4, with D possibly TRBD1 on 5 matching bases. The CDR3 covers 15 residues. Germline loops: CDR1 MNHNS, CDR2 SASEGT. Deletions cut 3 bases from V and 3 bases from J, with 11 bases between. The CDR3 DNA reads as TGTGCCAGCAGTGATACAGGAGTTGCTAATGAAAAACTGTTTTTT. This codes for CASSDTGVANEKLFF.